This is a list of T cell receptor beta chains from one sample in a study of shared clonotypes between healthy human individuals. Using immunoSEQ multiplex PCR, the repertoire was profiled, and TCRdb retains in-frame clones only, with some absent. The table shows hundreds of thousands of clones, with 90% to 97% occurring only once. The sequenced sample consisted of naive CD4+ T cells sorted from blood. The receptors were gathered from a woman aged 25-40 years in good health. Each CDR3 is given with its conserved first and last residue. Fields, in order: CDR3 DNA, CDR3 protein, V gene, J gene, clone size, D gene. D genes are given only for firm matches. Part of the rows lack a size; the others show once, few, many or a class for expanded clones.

cdr3_nt: TGTGCCAGCAGTTACTCTGCGGCTAGCGGGAGCTACGAGCAGTACTTC
cdr3_aa: CASSYSAASGSYEQYF
v_call: TRBV6-5
j_call: TRBJ2-7
clone_size: -
d_call: TRBD2

cdr3_nt: TGTGCCAGCAGTTTCTCAAGACAGGGAAACAACGAGCAGTACTTC
cdr3_aa: CASSFSRQGNNEQYF
v_call: TRBV6-5
j_call: TRBJ2-7
clone_size: -
d_call: TRBD1

cdr3_nt: TGTGCCTGTACGGGGACAGGGGGATTGGGCTACACCTTC
cdr3_aa: CACTGTGGLGYTF
v_call: TRBV30
j_call: TRBJ1-2
clone_size: few
d_call: TRBD1

cdr3_nt: TGTGCCAGCAGCTTGCTCGGGGAAGGAGAGACCCAGTACTTC
cdr3_aa: CASSLLGEGETQYF
v_call: TRBV5-6
j_call: TRBJ2-5
clone_size: -
d_call: -

cdr3_nt: TGCGCCAGCAGCTTTAGAGGCAACGGAGGCACTGAAGCTTTCTTT
cdr3_aa: CASSFRGNGGTEAFF
v_call: TRBV5-1
j_call: TRBJ1-1
clone_size: -
d_call: -

cdr3_nt: TGTGCCAGCAGCTTGGTGGGAGGTCTTAATTCACCCCTCCACTTT
cdr3_aa: CASSLVGGLNSPLHF
v_call: TRBV7-2
j_call: TRBJ1-6
clone_size: once
d_call: -

cdr3_nt: TGTGCCAGCAGTGAGGGAGGGGGCTACGGCTACACCTTC
cdr3_aa: CASSEGGGYGYTF
v_call: TRBV2
j_call: TRBJ1-2
clone_size: -
d_call: TRBD1

cdr3_nt: TGCGCCAGCAGCTTGAGGGGCCCCACTAGCGGGAGGGCCTGGGAGCAGTACTTC
cdr3_aa: CASSLRGPTSGRAWEQYF
v_call: TRBV5-1
j_call: TRBJ2-7
clone_size: -
d_call: TRBD2

cdr3_nt: TGTGCCAGTACCTCCCCGGGACGCAGCCTCTATGGCTACACCTTC
cdr3_aa: CASTSPGRSLYGYTF
v_call: TRBV19
j_call: TRBJ1-2
clone_size: -
d_call: -

cdr3_nt: TGTGCCAGCAGCTTGTGGTCAGAGGGAGGGGAAACCGCTGGGCCCCAGCATTTT
cdr3_aa: CASSLWSEGGETAGPQHF
v_call: TRBV5-6
j_call: TRBJ1-5
clone_size: -
d_call: -